This TCR beta chain stems from a study of OX40 agonist ivuxolimab in advanced cancers. Points from the study as a whole: CD4+ and CD8+ T cells in blood underwent clonal expansion by week 6 at 0.1 to 3.0 mg/kg.

A note on this clone: Its cognate antigen is unknown.

Measured with immunoSEQ multiplex PCR; TCRdb has only the in-frame clones, and not every one. Counted here are more than 50,000 clones, 70% to 85% occurring once; the ten biggest clones make up more than 1.1%. The CDR3 totals 13 residues. The germline gives CDR1 MNHNY, CDR2 SVGAGI (reference sequence). Trimming removed 5 bases at V and 4 bases at J, with 11 bases between. This clonotype was sampled from an adult with an advanced solid tumor such as melanoma, head and neck, liver or kidney cancer. The sequenced sample was CD4+ or CD8+ T cells sorted from blood, obtained in a trial of the OX40 agonist ivuxolimab. The J gene is TRBJ1-2, the V gene TRBV6-6, with D maybe TRBD1 (6 bases). CDR3 bases: TGTGCCAGCAGTAACCAGGGGACCTATGGCTACACCTTC. Translation: CASSNQGTYGYTF.